Sequencing of this T cell receptor (beta chain) was carried out in a study of a mutant IDH1 vaccine in newly diagnosed glioma. Across the whole study: Vaccine dosing followed radiotherapy by 4-6 weeks, or accompanied temozolomide cycles.

Time point denoted: week 35, safety follow-up. Doses comprised 300 ug of mutant IDH1 20-mer peptide each, plus topical imiquimod. Patients underwent eight vaccinations, which took place in weeks 1, 3, 5, 7, 11, 15, 19 and 23. As concerns this clone: Its specificity is not known.

Germline V gives CDR1 MNHEY, CDR2 SMNVEV (reference sequence). With 0 bases removed from V and 6 bases from J, the gap between germline ends came to 8 bases. CDR3 length: 13 residues. The protocol was immunoSEQ multiplex PCR, while the TCRdb copy is restricted to in-frame clones and leaves out a portion. The table includes about 54,000 clones, under 90% detected once. Findings and limits, study-wide: Across multiple MHC alleles, 85% to 95% of patients had vaccine-induced responses.

The clonotype was recovered from a young woman with glioma. The chain links TRBV27 to TRBJ1-1; D unresolved. Sequencing was performed on PBMCs, taken from a glioma patient whose treatment included an IDH1 peptide vaccine. The CDR3 reads CASSLSSGAEAFF. The CDR3 DNA is TGTGCCAGCAGTTTATCATCCGGGGCTGAAGCTTTCTTT.